This T cell receptor beta chain was sequenced in a study of shared clonotypes between healthy human individuals. The table came from immunoSEQ multiplex PCR; TCRdb's copy has only in-frame clones and leaves some out. Of approximately 500,000 clones listed, about 95% are singletons. Germline CDR1 reads SQVTM; CDR2 reads ANQGSEA. The CDR3 extends over 11 amino acids. The TCR comes from a woman between 25 and 40 years old in good health. The chain carries TRBV29-1 and TRBJ2-5, with D possibly TRBD2 on 5 matching bases. The closer fit of TRBJ2-7 to the DNA end suggests the J call may be wrong. The source material was naive CD4+ T cells sorted from blood. The subset was: CD45RA+ positively selected. This CDR3 is CSVGRDYEQYF. The CDR3, as DNA: TGCAGCGTTGGTCGGGACTACGAGCAGTACTTC.